The clone carrying this TCR beta chain was seen at least ten times. TCRdb re-called the 5' RACE reads with MiXCR, one entry per CDR3 protein. The sample records 85,000 to 100,000 distinct CDR3 sequences, approximately 15% being singletons. These data belong to a study of T cells of healthy individuals. Germline V gene sequence: CDR1 SEHNR, CDR2 FQNEAQ (reference sequence). Trimming removed 5 bases at V and 3 bases at J, with 4 bases between. The CDR3 covers 11 residues. The sequence was obtained from a human donor in good health. V gene TRBV7-9 combines with J gene TRBJ2-5; D is ambiguous. CDR3 sequence (DNA): TGTGCCAGCAGCCAGGAAGAGACCCAGTACTTC. Translated, it gives CASSQEETQYF.